A selection of T cell receptor beta chains follows, all from one sample in a study of T cell changes during pregnancy in multiple sclerosis. Assay: immunoSEQ multiplex PCR; the TCRdb copy retains only in-frame clones and omits some. Of 40,000 to 45,000 clones detected, approximately 90% appear once; the ten largest clones hold approximately 0.92%. Sequenced material: CD4+ T cells from peripheral blood mononuclear cells, taken after pregnancy. The receptors stem from a female donor with multiple sclerosis, enrolled in a pregnancy study. The CDR3 runs from the conserved cysteine through the conserved F or W. The order of the fields is V gene, D gene, clone size, J gene, CDR3 protein, CDR3 DNA. D genes are given only for firm matches. Only some rows state a clone size, as once, few, many or a class for expanded clones.

TRBV6-5	.	.	TRBJ2-7	CASSDVGRGEQYF	TGTGCCAGCAGCGATGTGGGAAGGGGCGAGCAGTACTTC
TRBV7-2	TRBD1	once	TRBJ1-1	CASSSGTVTEAFF	TGTGCCAGCAGCTCCGGGACAGTGACTGAAGCTTTCTTT
TRBV15	TRBD1	.	TRBJ2-7	CATSSRSRGGPYEQYF	TGTGCCACCAGCAGCCGGTCCCGAGGGGGCCCCTACGAGCAGTACTTC
TRBV6-5	.	.	TRBJ2-7	CASSYGGRGYEQYF	TGTGCCAGCAGTTACGGGGGCAGGGGCTACGAGCAGTACTTC
TRBV5-4	TRBD1	.	TRBJ2-3	CASSAGGTGVKDTQYF	TGTGCCAGCAGCGCCGGGGGGACAGGGGTTAAAGATACGCAGTATTTT
TRBV6-6	.	few	TRBJ1-6	CASSPKLGDNSPLHF	TGTGCCAGCAGCCCCAAACTAGGCGATAATTCACCCCTCCACTTT
TRBV5-1	TRBD1	.	TRBJ2-7	CASSTGTGGREQYF	TGCGCCAGCAGCACCGGGACAGGGGGCCGGGAGCAGTACTTC
TRBV7-9	.	.	TRBJ2-5	CASNRDTQETQYF	TGTGCCAGTAACCGGGACACCCAGGAGACCCAGTACTTC
TRBV25-1	TRBD1	.	TRBJ2-5	CASRSAGTGFQETQYF	TGTGCCAGCAGGTCCGCCGGGACAGGGTTCCAAGAGACCCAGTACTTC
TRBV5-1	TRBD2	.	TRBJ2-3	CASSWGGAVHTQYF	TGCGCCAGCAGCTGGGGAGGGGCTGTCCATACGCAGTATTTT
TRBV6-5	TRBD1	.	TRBJ1-5	CASSEGTEGQPQHF	TGTGCCAGCAGTGAGGGGACAGAAGGTCAGCCCCAGCATTTT
TRBV7-2	TRBD1	.	TRBJ1-2	CASSLVGQNLLGYTF	TGTGCCAGCAGCTTAGTGGGACAGAACCTCTTGGGCTACACCTTC
TRBV4-1	TRBD1	medium-sized	TRBJ1-5	CASSRPGTVNQPQHF	TGCGCCAGCAGCCGACCCGGGACAGTTAATCAGCCCCAGCATTTT
TRBV6-5	.	.	TRBJ1-2	CASSYSTLGRYGYTF	TGTGCCAGCAGTTACTCGACCTTAGGGAGATATGGCTACACCTTC
TRBV27	TRBD2	.	TRBJ2-1	CASSFLAGRSYNEQFF	TGTGCCAGCAGTTTTCTAGCGGGGCGGTCCTACAATGAGCAGTTCTTC
TRBV2	.	.	TRBJ1-4	CASSRGSLATNEKLFF	TGTGCCAGCAGTAGGGGCAGCCTTGCAACTAATGAAAAACTGTTTTTT
TRBV18	.	.	TRBJ1-2	CASSPGAVSGGYTF	TGTGCCAGCTCACCAGGGGCAGTCTCCGGTGGCTACACCTTC
TRBV4-1	TRBD2	.	TRBJ2-3	CASSQDGLAGSTDTQYF	TGCGCCAGCAGCCAAGACGGGCTAGCGGGGAGCACAGATACGCAGTATTTT
TRBV5-1	.	.	TRBJ2-7	CASSSSTGYDEQYF	TGCGCCAGCAGCAGCAGTACAGGGTACGACGAGCAGTACTTC
TRBV19	TRBD1	.	TRBJ1-6	CASSLTGGNSPLHF	TGTGCCAGTAGCCTGACAGGGGGTAATTCACCCCTCCACTTT